This T cell receptor beta chain is drawn from a study of T cell clonality in common variable immunodeficiency. V was pared by 2 bases and J by 6 bases, with 5 bases of the junction left unmatched. CDR3 length equals 14 residues. CDR1 and CDR2 (germline): GTSNPN, SVGIG (reference sequence). Findings and limits, study-wide: The cause of increased CVID clonality remains unclear without subpopulation sequencing.

Equal genomic DNA amounts from CVID and control samples were sequenced. Generated by immunoSEQ multiplex PCR, the TCRdb table keeps only in-frame clones and is missing some. The sample shows about 34,000 clones, none of them appearing just once. Each donor provided about 5 to 9 ml of heparinized whole blood. This clone was seen many times. Its antigen is still unknown. The DNA ends 3 residues before the CDR3 does, and the rest of the CDR3 is filled in from the germline J gene. The identical CDR3 is also encoded by other nucleotide sequences in the sample. What was sequenced was peripheral blood mononuclear cells. The clonotype was recovered from a person aged 18 to 70 in good health. This chain connects TRBV30 to TRBJ2-7; 12 bases are shared with TRBD2. The CDR3 DNA, read in part, is TGTGCCTGGAGTAGACTAGCGGGAGCCAGCGAG. The encoded protein is CAWSRLAGASE. The entire CDR3 reads CAWSRLAGASEQYF.